The text below deals with one T cell receptor beta chain. As yet, its antigen is unknown. The source of the sample is a study of blood T cells in healthy people across ages. Whole-study results and caveats: Observed TCR beta diversity per million T cells went down as age went up. This fall followed a roughly linear course with age.

This CDR3 contains 13 residues. Trimming removed 4 bases from V and 2 bases from J, with 11 bases in between. The germline V gene encodes CDR1 DFQATT and CDR2 SNEGSKA (reference sequence). It was with a sample-barcoded 5' primer and a J-beta primer mix that a second PCR of roughly 7 to 12 cycles was run. All cDNA molecules were each tagged by a template-switch adaptor with 12 random nucleotides. TCRdb processed the 5' RACE reads anew with MiXCR; each CDR3 protein has one entry. The sample lists roughly 410,000 distinct CDR3 sequences, approximately 47% occurring once. Sequenced input: blood. The chain uses TRBV20-1 and TRBJ2-5; a weak D match, TRBD2 (6 bases). The clonotype was recovered from a man aged 55 to 70 in good health. The CDR3 nucleotides read TGCAGTGCTAAGGCGGGGCAGCAAGAGACCCAGTACTTC. It yields the protein CSAKAGQQETQYF.